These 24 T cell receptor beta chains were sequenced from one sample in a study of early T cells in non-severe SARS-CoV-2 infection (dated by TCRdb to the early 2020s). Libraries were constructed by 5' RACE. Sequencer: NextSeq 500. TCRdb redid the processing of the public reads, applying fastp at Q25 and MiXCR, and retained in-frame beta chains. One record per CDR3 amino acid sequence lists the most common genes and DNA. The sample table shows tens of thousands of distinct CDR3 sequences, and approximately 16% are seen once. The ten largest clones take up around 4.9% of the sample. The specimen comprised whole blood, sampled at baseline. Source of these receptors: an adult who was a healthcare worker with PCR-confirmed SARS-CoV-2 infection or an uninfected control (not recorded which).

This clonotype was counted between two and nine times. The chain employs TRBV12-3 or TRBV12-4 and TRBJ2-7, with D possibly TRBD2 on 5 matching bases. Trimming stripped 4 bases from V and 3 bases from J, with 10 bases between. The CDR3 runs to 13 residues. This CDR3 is CASSSEGHYEQYF. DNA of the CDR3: TGTGCCAGCAGTTCAGAGGGTCACTACGAGCAGTACTTC.

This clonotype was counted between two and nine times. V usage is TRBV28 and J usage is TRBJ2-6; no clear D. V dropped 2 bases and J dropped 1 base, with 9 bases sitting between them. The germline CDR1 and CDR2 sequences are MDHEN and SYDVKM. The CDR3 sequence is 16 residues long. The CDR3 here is CASSLPIFSGANVLTF. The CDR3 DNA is TGTGCCAGCAGTTTACCGATCTTTTCTGGGGCCAACGTCCTGACTTTC.

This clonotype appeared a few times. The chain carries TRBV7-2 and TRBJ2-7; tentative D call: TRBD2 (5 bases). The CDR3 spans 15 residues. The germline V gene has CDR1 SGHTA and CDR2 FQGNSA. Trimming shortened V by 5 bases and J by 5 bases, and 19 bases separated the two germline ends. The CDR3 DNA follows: TGTGCCAGCAGCCGTAAGGCGGGTAGGTTTGACGAGCAGTACTTC. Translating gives CASSRKAGRFDEQYF.

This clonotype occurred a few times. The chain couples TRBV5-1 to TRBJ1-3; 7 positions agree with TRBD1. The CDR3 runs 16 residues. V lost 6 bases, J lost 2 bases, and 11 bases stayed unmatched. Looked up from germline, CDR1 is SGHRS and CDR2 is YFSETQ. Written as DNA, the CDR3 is TGCGCCAGCAAAGCAGGGGGAAACCTTCCTGGAAACACCATATATTTT. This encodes CASKAGGNLPGNTIYF.

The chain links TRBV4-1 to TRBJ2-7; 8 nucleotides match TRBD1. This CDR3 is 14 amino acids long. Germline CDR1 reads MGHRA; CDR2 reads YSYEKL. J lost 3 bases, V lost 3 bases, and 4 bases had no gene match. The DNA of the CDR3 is TGCGCCAGCAGCCATCGGACAGGGAACTACGAGCAGTACTTC. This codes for CASSHRTGNYEQYF.

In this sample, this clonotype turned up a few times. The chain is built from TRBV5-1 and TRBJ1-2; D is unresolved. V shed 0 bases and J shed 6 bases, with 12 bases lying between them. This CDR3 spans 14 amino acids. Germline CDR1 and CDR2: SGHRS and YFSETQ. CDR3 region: CASSLAGSGDGYTF. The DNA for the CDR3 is TGCGCCAGCAGCTTGGCTGGTTCCGGAGATGGCTACACCTTC.

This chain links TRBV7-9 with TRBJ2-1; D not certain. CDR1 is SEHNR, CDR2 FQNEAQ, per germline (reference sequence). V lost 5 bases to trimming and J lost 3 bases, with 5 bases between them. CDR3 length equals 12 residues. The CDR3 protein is CASSPLYNEQFF. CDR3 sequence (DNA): TGTGCCAGCAGCCCCCTCTACAATGAGCAGTTCTTC.

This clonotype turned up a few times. DNA of the CDR3: TGTGCCAGCAGTTACTCAGCCGAAGGGACAGTACATCAGCCCCAGCATTTT. Its protein product is CASSYSAEGTVHQPQHF. This rearrangement joins TRBV6-6 to TRBJ1-5, with 7 bases identical to TRBD1. CDR1 is MNHNY, CDR2 SVGAGI, per germline (reference sequence). V dropped 0 bases and J dropped 5; count of bases not matched to a gene: 10. The length of the CDR3 is 17 residues.

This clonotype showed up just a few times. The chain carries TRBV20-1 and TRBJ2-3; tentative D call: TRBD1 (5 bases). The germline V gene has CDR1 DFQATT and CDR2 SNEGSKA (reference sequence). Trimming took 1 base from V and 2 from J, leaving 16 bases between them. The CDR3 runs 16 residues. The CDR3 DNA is TGCAGTGCTAGAGGCAGGGCGGAGCCCTACACAGATACGCAGTATTTT. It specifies CSARGRAEPYTDTQYF.

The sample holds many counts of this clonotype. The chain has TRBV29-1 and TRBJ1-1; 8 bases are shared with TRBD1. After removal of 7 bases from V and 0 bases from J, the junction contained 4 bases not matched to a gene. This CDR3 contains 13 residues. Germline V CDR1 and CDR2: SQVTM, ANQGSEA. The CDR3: CSAGTGLNTEAFF. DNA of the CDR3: TGCAGCGCCGGGACAGGTCTGAACACTGAAGCTTTCTTT.

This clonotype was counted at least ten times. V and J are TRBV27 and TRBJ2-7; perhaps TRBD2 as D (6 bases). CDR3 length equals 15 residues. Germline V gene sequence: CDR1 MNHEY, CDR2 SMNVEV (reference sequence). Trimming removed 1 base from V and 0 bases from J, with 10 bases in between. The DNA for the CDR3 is TGTGCCAGCAGTTTATTAGGGACTGTCTCCTACGAGCAGTACTTC. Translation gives CASSLLGTVSYEQYF.

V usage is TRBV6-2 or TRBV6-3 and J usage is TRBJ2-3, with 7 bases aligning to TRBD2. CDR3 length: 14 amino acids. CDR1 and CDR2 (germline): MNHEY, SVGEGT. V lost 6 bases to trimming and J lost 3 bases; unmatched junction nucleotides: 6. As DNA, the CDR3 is TGTGCCAGCAGACGCGGGAGTTCGACAGATACGCAGTATTTT. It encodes CASRRGSSTDTQYF.

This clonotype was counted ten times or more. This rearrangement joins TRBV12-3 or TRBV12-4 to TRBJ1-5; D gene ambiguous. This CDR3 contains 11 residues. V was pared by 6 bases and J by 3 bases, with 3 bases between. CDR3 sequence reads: CASRYNQPQHF. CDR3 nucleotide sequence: TGTGCCAGCAGATACAATCAGCCCCAGCATTTT.

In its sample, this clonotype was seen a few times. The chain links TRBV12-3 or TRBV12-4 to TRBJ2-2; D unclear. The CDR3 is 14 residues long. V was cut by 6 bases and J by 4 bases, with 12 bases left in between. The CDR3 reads CASSPSISTGELFF. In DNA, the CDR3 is TGTGCCAGCAGCCCTTCTATAAGCACCGGGGAGCTGTTTTTT.

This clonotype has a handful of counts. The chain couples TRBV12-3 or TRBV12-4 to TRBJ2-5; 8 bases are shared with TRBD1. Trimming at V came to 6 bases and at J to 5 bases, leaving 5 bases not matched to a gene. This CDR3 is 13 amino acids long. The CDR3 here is CASRRQGTETQYF. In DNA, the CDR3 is TGTGCCAGCAGACGACAGGGGACGGAGACCCAGTACTTC.

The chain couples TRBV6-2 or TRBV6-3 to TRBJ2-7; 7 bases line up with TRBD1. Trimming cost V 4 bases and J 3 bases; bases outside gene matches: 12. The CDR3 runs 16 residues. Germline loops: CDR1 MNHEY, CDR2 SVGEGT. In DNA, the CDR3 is TGTGCCAGCAGTTGGAGAGCCGGGACAGACCACTACGAGCAGTACTTC. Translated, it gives CASSWRAGTDHYEQYF.

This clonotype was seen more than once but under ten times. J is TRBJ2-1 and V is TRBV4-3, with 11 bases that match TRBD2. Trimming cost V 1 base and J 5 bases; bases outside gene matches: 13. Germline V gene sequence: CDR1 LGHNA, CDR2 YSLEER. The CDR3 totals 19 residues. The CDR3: CASSQVLAGALIGNNEQFF. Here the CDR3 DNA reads TGCGCCAGCAGCCAAGTACTAGCGGGAGCACTTATAGGGAACAATGAGCAGTTCTTC.

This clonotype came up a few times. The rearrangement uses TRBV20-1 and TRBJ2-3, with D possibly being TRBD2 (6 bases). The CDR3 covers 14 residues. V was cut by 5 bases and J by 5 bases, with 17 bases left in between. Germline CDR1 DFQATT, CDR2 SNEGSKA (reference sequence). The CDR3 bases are TGCAGTGCTGGGTGGAGGGCCAGTGGAGATACGCAGTATTTT. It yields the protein CSAGWRASGDTQYF.

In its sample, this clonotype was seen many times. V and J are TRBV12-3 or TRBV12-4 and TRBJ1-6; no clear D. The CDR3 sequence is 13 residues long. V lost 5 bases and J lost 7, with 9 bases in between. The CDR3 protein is CASSGLPNSPLHF. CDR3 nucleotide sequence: TGTGCCAGCAGTGGCTTACCCAATTCACCCCTCCACTTT.

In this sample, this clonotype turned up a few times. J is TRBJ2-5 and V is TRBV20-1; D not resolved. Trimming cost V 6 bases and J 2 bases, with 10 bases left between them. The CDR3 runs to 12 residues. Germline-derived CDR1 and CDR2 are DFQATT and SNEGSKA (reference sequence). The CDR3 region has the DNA TGCAGTGCCCTTGGCAGGCAAGAGACCCAGTACTTC. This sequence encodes CSALGRQETQYF.

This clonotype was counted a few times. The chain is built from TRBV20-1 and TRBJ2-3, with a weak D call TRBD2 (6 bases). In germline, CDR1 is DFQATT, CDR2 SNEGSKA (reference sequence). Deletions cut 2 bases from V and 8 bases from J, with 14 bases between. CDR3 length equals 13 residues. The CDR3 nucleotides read TGCAGTGCTAGAATGGCGGGATACTTTACGCAGTATTTT. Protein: CSARMAGYFTQYF.

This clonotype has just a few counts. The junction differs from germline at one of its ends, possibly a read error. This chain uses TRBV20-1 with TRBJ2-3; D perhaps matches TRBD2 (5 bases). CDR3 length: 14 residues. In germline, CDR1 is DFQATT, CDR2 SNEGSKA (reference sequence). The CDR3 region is CSARGLGSTDTQYF. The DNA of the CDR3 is TGCAGTGCAAGAGGGCTAGGTAGCACAGATACGCAGTATTTT.

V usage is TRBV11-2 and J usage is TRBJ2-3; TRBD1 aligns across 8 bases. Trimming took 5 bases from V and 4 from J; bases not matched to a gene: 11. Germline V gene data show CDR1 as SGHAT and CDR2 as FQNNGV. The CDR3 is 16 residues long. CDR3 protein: CASSHWTGSLPDTQYF. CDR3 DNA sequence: TGTGCCAGCAGCCATTGGACAGGGTCGTTGCCAGATACGCAGTATTTT.

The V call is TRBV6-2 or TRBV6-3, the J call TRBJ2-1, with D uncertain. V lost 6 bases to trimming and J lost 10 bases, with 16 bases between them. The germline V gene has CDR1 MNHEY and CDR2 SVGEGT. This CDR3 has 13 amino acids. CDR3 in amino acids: CASRDDRLGEQFF. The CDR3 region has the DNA TGTGCCAGCAGAGACGACCGATTGGGCGAGCAGTTCTTC.